These 29 T cell receptor beta chains originate from one sample sequenced in a study of blood T cell repertoires in COVID-19. Assay: immunoSEQ multiplex PCR; the TCRdb copy retains only in-frame clones and omits some. The repertoire holds about 280,000 clones, with almost 85% as singletons. Sample: peripheral blood. The receptors originated from a man in his fifties or sixties with active or convalescent COVID-19.

The chain uses TRBV7-2 and TRBJ1-2; perhaps TRBD1 as D (6 bases). Between the trimmed V and J ends, which lost 1 base and 6 bases, there was a span of 9 bases. The germline CDR1 and CDR2 sequences are SGHTA and FQGNSA. The CDR3 has 13 residues. CDR3 protein: CASSLGPGDGYTF. CDR3 bases: TGTGCCAGCAGCTTAGGACCAGGGGATGGCTACACCTTC.

The chain carries TRBV2 and TRBJ2-1, with TRBD2 matching over 10 bases. The junction had 5 bases not matched to a gene; V was cut back by 4 bases and J by 8 bases. CDR3 length equals 14 residues. CDR1 and CDR2 from the germline V gene are SNHLY and FYNNEI. The DNA for the CDR3 is TGTGCCAGCAGTGCCCAGCGGGAGGGGGATGAGCAGTTCTTC. This codes for CASSAQREGDEQFF. Together with reference TRBV2 and TRBJ2-1, the CDR3 gives the full variable domain: EPEVTQTPSHQVTQMGQEVILRCVPISNHLYFYWYRQILGQKVEFLVSFYNNEISEKSEIFDDQFSVERPDGSNFTLKIRSTKLEDSAMYFCASSAQREGDEQFFGPGTRLTVL.

The chain has TRBV18 and TRBJ1-1; TRBD1 is a possible D gene (5 bases). This CDR3 has 15 amino acids. The V end lost 3 bases, the J end lost 5 bases, and 16 bases lay between the germline ends. Germline lookup yields CDR1 KGHSH and CDR2 LQKENI. The CDR3 region has the DNA TGTGCCAGCTCACCCCGACAGATTGTAGGGACTGAAGCTTTCTTT. This translates into CASSPRQIVGTEAFF.

This chain joins TRBV4-1 and TRBJ2-3; D perhaps matches TRBD2 (6 bases). This CDR3 is 14 amino acids long. Trimming removed 0 bases at V and 7 bases at J, with 11 bases between. Looked up from germline, CDR1 is MGHRA and CDR2 is YSYEKL. CDR3 coding DNA: TGCGCCAGCAGCCAAGAGGCGGGAAGGTATACGCAGTATTTT. It codes for CASSQEAGRYTQYF.

The chain has TRBV4-1 and TRBJ1-2; no firm D call. CDR1 is MGHRA and CDR2 is YSYEKL in the germline V gene. CDR3 length: 15 residues. V lost 0 bases to trimming and J lost 2 bases, with 10 bases between them. In DNA, the CDR3 is TGCGCCAGCAGCCAAGATGAGAGTTTGAACTATGGCTACACCTTC. Translating it yields CASSQDESLNYGYTF.

This chain connects TRBV3-1 (or the pseudogene TRBV3-2) to TRBJ2-6; TRBD2 agrees at 10 bases. V dropped 4 bases and J dropped 2; count of bases not matched to a gene: 8. Germline loops: CDR1 LGHDT, CDR2 YNNKEL (reference sequence). The CDR3 length is 18 residues. The chain's CDR3 is CASSLNGLAGAGANVLTF. CDR3 bases: TGTGCCAGCAGCCTGAACGGGCTAGCGGGAGCTGGGGCCAACGTCCTGACTTTC.

A single count supports this clone. V is TRBV30 and J is TRBJ1-1, with D hard to call. CDR3 length: 15 amino acids. Trimming pared 1 base from V and 1 base from J, leaving 13 bases between. Germline CDR1 GTSNPN, CDR2 SVGIG (reference sequence). The CDR3 region is CAWSALSPGNTEAFF. The CDR3 bases are TGTGCCTGGAGTGCCCTTTCCCCAGGGAACACTGAAGCTTTCTTT.

V usage is TRBV19 and J usage is TRBJ2-3; 7 positions match TRBD1. V trimming: 3 bases; J trimming: 2 bases; junction bases outside the gene matches: 5. This CDR3 spans 15 amino acids. Germline loops: CDR1 LNHDA, CDR2 SQIVND (reference sequence). The CDR3 sequence is CASSMGQTITDTQYF. CDR3 coding DNA: TGTGCCAGTAGTATGGGACAGACAATCACAGATACGCAGTATTTT.

The chain has TRBV2 and TRBJ2-3, with 7 bases lining up with TRBD2. This CDR3 is built from 16 residues. V lost 8 bases and J lost 0; bases outside the gene matches: 11. Germline CDR1 SNHLY, CDR2 FYNNEI. For the CDR3, the DNA is TGTGCCAGCCTCCTAGCGGAGATCTCTAGCACAGATACGCAGTATTTT. Translated: CASLLAEISSTDTQYF.

The V gene is TRBV7-9, the J gene TRBJ1-2, with 7 bases matching TRBD1. This CDR3 contains 14 residues. V shed 0 bases, J shed 4 bases, and the junction held 2 bases outside the gene matches. CDR1 is SEHNR, CDR2 FQNEAQ, per germline (reference sequence). The CDR3 reads CASSLANRGYGYTF. The CDR3 DNA sequence: TGTGCCAGCAGCTTAGCGAACAGGGGCTATGGCTACACCTTC. Using reference TRBV7-9 and TRBJ1-2 for the parts outside the CDR3, the full variable domain is DTGVSQNPRHKITKRGQNVTFRCDPISEHNRLYWYRQTLGQGPEFLTYFQNEAQLEKSRLLSDRFSAERPKGSFSTLEIQRTEQGDSAMYLCASSLANRGYGYTFGSGTRLTVV.

The V call is TRBV4-1, the J call TRBJ1-6; D is possibly TRBD1 (5 bases). Per germline, CDR1 MGHRA and CDR2 YSYEKL. This CDR3 has 15 residues. V was cut by 3 bases and J by 10 bases, with 16 bases left in between. DNA of the CDR3: TGCGCCAGCAGCCAGGACAACGTCGGCGGATCACCCCTCCACTTT. Translated, it gives CASSQDNVGGSPLHF.

The chain has TRBV2 and TRBJ1-5, with D possibly being TRBD1 (5 bases). This CDR3 contains 15 residues. The V and J ends lost 7 bases and 4 bases respectively, with 17 bases between them. The germline V gene encodes CDR1 SNHLY and CDR2 FYNNEI. The CDR3 loop reads CASTGGYGSNQPQHF. The CDR3 region has the DNA TGTGCCAGCACGGGGGGGTATGGTTCGAATCAGCCCCAGCATTTT.

The chain has TRBV3-1 (or the pseudogene TRBV3-2) and TRBJ1-2, with D possibly TRBD1 on 6 matching bases. V dropped 4 bases and J dropped 3 bases, with 12 bases sitting between them. From germline, CDR1 is LGHDT and CDR2 YNNKEL (reference sequence). This CDR3 is built from 14 residues. The CDR3 DNA is TGTGCCAGCAGCCCAATCCGACAGGACTATGGCTACACCTTC. Protein product: CASSPIRQDYGYTF.

The V call is TRBV7-2, the J call TRBJ2-2; D perhaps matches TRBD1 (7 bases). V dropped 2 bases and J dropped 6 bases, with 13 bases sitting between them. The CDR3 contains 15 residues. CDR1 is SGHTA, CDR2 FQGNSA, per germline. The CDR3 nucleotides read TGTGCCAGCAGCTTACGACAGGGAGGTTCCGGGGAGCTGTTTTTT. This translates into CASSLRQGGSGELFF. Full variable domain (remainder filled in from reference TRBV7-2 and TRBJ2-2): GAGVSQSPSNKVTEKGKDVELRCDPISGHTALYWYRQSLGQGLEFLIYFQGNSAPDKSGLPSDRFSAERTGGSVSTLTIQRTQQEDSAVYLCASSLRQGGSGELFFGEGSRLTVL.

The chain combines TRBV27 with TRBJ2-1; 7 bases line up with TRBD1. The CDR3 runs to 15 residues. In germline, CDR1 is MNHEY, CDR2 SMNVEV (reference sequence). Trimming cost V 5 bases and J 7 bases; bases outside gene matches: 11. Here the CDR3 reads CASSPPQGSGNEQFF. The CDR3 nucleotides read TGTGCCAGCAGTCCGCCACAGGGGAGTGGTAATGAGCAGTTCTTC.

This clone was seen only once. The chain links TRBV2 to TRBJ1-5, with 9 bases aligning to TRBD1. Trimming took 8 bases from V and 1 from J; bases not matched to a gene: 6. Germline values: CDR1 SNHLY, CDR2 FYNNEI. This CDR3 is built from 15 residues. CDR3 nucleotide sequence: TGTGCCAGCGGGGGACAGGGACGAAGCAATCAGCCCCAGCATTTT. Its protein product is CASGGQGRSNQPQHF.

This clone has a single count. The rearrangement links TRBV6-2 or TRBV6-3 to TRBJ1-5; D perhaps matches TRBD1 (5 bases). Germline CDR1 reads MNHEY; CDR2 reads SVGEGT. The CDR3 totals 14 residues. The ends were cut back, 6 bases at V and 4 bases at J, with 13 bases in the middle. This CDR3 is CASSPGRENQPQHF. The DNA for the CDR3 is TGTGCCAGCAGCCCCGGCAGGGAAAATCAGCCCCAGCATTTT.

The J gene is TRBJ2-3, the V gene TRBV24-1; possible D gene TRBD1, 6 bases. Germline V gives CDR1 KGHDR, CDR2 SFDVKD. Between the trimmed V and J ends, which lost 3 bases and 4 bases, there was a span of 16 bases. CDR3 length: 16 residues. The chain's CDR3 is CATSDPNPGDADTQYF. The CDR3, as DNA: TGTGCCACCAGTGATCCTAACCCAGGGGACGCAGATACGCAGTATTTT.

The chain carries TRBV30 and TRBJ1-5; 9 positions agree with TRBD1. The CDR3 has 16 residues. Germline V CDR1 and CDR2: GTSNPN, SVGIG (reference sequence). V lost 0 bases, J lost 3 bases, and 6 bases stayed unmatched. The chain's CDR3 is CAWSVFGTGNNQPQHF. DNA of the CDR3: TGTGCCTGGAGTGTATTCGGGACAGGGAACAATCAGCCCCAGCATTTT.

This clone showed up just a few times. This sequence joins TRBV5-1 and TRBJ2-7; the match to TRBD1 covers 8 bases. Germline V gene data show CDR1 as SGHRS and CDR2 as YFSETQ. The CDR3 length is 15 residues. V was pared by 4 bases and J by 2 bases, with 8 bases of the junction left unmatched. The CDR3 region has the DNA TGCGCCAGCAGCATAGGACAGGGCGGGACCTACGAGCAGTACTTC. Its translation is CASSIGQGGTYEQYF.

The chain joins TRBV29-1 to TRBJ2-7; a weak D match, TRBD2 (6 bases). Per germline, CDR1 SQVTM and CDR2 ANQGSEA. This CDR3 spans 13 amino acids. V lost 6 bases, J lost 1 base, and 13 bases lay in between. The CDR3 is CSVSSVGSYEQYF. The CDR3 DNA sequence: TGCAGCGTGTCTAGCGTCGGTTCCTACGAGCAGTACTTC.

The chain has TRBV25-1 and TRBJ2-1, with D possibly being TRBD2 (6 bases). Trimming removed 1 base from V and 7 bases from J, with 14 bases in between. Germline loops: CDR1 MGHDK, CDR2 SYGVNS. This CDR3 comprises 15 residues. Here the CDR3 reads CASSEWGVHRNEQFF. The CDR3 coding sequence is TGTGCCAGCAGTGAATGGGGGGTTCATAGGAATGAGCAGTTCTTC.

This chain links TRBV14 with TRBJ2-2; 11 bases line up with TRBD2. The CDR3 is 17 residues long. After removal of 5 bases from V and 1 base from J, the junction contained 6 bases not matched to a gene. Germline-derived CDR1 and CDR2 are SGHDN and FVKESK. In nucleotides, the CDR3 is TGTGCCAGCAGCTTTACTAGCGGGAGTTGGAACACCGGGGAGCTGTTTTTT. It yields the protein CASSFTSGSWNTGELFF.

The chain has TRBV13 and TRBJ2-5; TRBD1 agrees at 7 bases. Germline V gene data show CDR1 as PRHDT and CDR2 as FYEKMQ (reference sequence). V lost 5 bases to trimming and J lost 4 bases; unmatched junction nucleotides: 4. CDR3 length: 13 amino acids. This CDR3 reads CASSPRQGETQYF. The CDR3 coding sequence is TGTGCCAGCAGCCCCCGACAGGGAGAGACCCAGTACTTC.

This clone is a singleton in its sample. The chain combines TRBV9 with TRBJ1-2; tentatively, D is TRBD1 (5 bases). The germline gives CDR1 SGDLS, CDR2 YYNGEE. Deletions cut 4 bases from V and 2 bases from J, with 12 bases between. CDR3 length: 14 residues. The CDR3, as DNA: TGTGCCAGCAGCCCCGGTGCAGGGAACTATGGCTACACCTTC. It specifies CASSPGAGNYGYTF.

This clone was counted between two and nine times. The chain has TRBV14 and TRBJ1-3, with TRBD1 matching over 12 bases. CDR1 and CDR2 (germline): SGHDN, FVKESK. The ends lost 0 bases at V and 0 bases at J; junction bases unmatched: 9. This CDR3 contains 20 residues. This chain's CDR3 is CASSQDVGQGADVSGNTIYF. The DNA of the CDR3 is TGTGCCAGCAGCCAAGATGTGGGACAGGGGGCCGACGTCTCTGGAAACACCATATATTTT. Complete variable domain (other parts from reference TRBV14 and TRBJ1-3): EAGVTQFPSHSVIEKGQTVTLRCDPISGHDNLYWYRRVMGKEIKFLLHFVKESKQDESGMPNNRFLAERTGGTYSTLKVQPAELEDSGVYFCASSQDVGQGADVSGNTIYFGEGSWLTVV.

This chain uses TRBV4-2 with TRBJ2-1, with D maybe TRBD2 (5 bases). Germline CDR1 and CDR2: LGHNA and YNFKEQ. CDR3 size: 14 residues. Between the trimmed V and J ends, which lost 1 base and 6 bases, there was a span of 10 bases. CDR3 sequence reads: CASSQGLLRNEQFF. The CDR3, as DNA: TGTGCCAGCAGCCAAGGACTACTCCGCAATGAGCAGTTCTTC.

V is TRBV6-6 and J is TRBJ2-7; 7 nucleotides line up with TRBD1. Per the germline V gene, CDR1 is MNHNY and CDR2 is SVGAGI (reference sequence). This CDR3 comprises 16 residues. With V trimmed by 7 bases and J by 3 bases, 15 bases remained unmatched. CDR3 coding DNA: TGTGCCAGCACCAACACGCCGGGACAGCTGATCTACGAGCAGTACTTC. It encodes CASTNTPGQLIYEQYF.

This chain joins TRBV7-2 and TRBJ1-2; TRBD1 is a possible D gene (6 bases). This CDR3 has 16 residues. The germline V gene has CDR1 SGHTA and CDR2 FQGNSA. Trimming left V 0 bases short and J 1 base short, with 12 bases between. In DNA, the CDR3 is TGTGCCAGCAGCTTAGCGGGGAGACAGGTTAACTATGGCTACACCTTC. Residues: CASSLAGRQVNYGYTF.